The subject of this entry is one TCR beta chain. Profiling relied on immunoSEQ multiplex PCR, and the TCRdb table lists in-frame clones only, not all of them. Found here are about 160,000 clones, approximately 81% of them singletons; the top ten hold about 10%. Per germline, CDR1 SEHNR and CDR2 FQNEAQ (reference sequence). CDR3 length: 16 residues. V lost 5 bases to trimming and J lost 2 bases; unmatched junction nucleotides: 5. This specimen comes from a study of blood T cell repertoires in COVID-19. Study-level background: Collection of acute and convalescent COVID-19 samples took place in the United States, Italy and Spain.

The V gene is TRBV7-9, the J gene TRBJ1-5; TRBD1 matches at 11 bases. Sequencing was carried out using peripheral blood. The receptor's source is a woman at least 80 years old with active or convalescent COVID-19. The CDR3 region is CASSPWTGGGNQPQHF. CDR3 DNA: TGTGCCAGCAGCCCTTGGACAGGGGGCGGCAATCAGCCCCAGCATTTT. Full variable domain (rest looked up from reference TRBV7-9 and TRBJ1-5): DTGVSQNPRHKITKRGQNVTFRCDPISEHNRLYWYRQTLGQGPEFLTYFQNEAQLEKSRLLSDRFSAERPKGSFSTLEIQRTEQGDSAMYLCASSPWTGGGNQPQHFGDGTRLSIL.